A single sample is the source of the 3 T cell receptor beta chains below, sequenced in a study of T cells in Graves' hyperthyroidism and ophthalmopathy. TCR beta CDR3 regions were amplified from RNA. HTBI primers were employed in a first-round RT-PCR of the TCR CDR3. Each CDR3 protein gets one entry after TCRdb re-called the multiplex PCR reads with MiXCR. The data contain around 600,000 distinct CDR3 sequences, more than 15% of them singletons. The sequenced sample was blood. The receptors stem from a woman in her thirties or forties with Graves' ophthalmopathy.

The V gene is TRBV7-6, the J gene TRBJ2-1; D is unclear. V lost 2 bases to trimming and J lost 6 bases, with 8 bases between them. The CDR3 sequence is 13 residues long. Germline V CDR1 and CDR2: SGHVS, FNYEAQ. The CDR3 here is CASSLTQFNEQFF. The CDR3 DNA reads TGTGCCAGCAGCTTAACCCAGTTCAATGAGCAGTTCTTC.

The J gene is TRBJ2-1, the V gene TRBV5-1; tentatively, D is TRBD1 (5 bases). Per germline, CDR1 SGHRS and CDR2 YFSETQ. Trimming pared 6 bases from V and 2 bases from J, leaving 12 bases between. CDR3 size: 14 residues. CDR3 amino acids: CASNQGSPYNEQFF. In DNA form, the CDR3 reads TGCGCCAGCAATCAGGGATCCCCCTACAATGAGCAGTTCTTC. Drawing the rest from reference TRBV5-1 and TRBJ2-1, the complete variable domain is KAGVTQTPRYLIKTRGQQVTLSCSPISGHRSVSWYQQTPGQGLQFLFEYFSETQRNKGNFPGRFSGRQFSNSRSEMNVSTLELGDSALYLCASNQGSPYNEQFFGPGTRLTVL.

This clonotype was counted a few times. V usage is TRBV6-1 and J usage is TRBJ2-5, with TRBD1 matching 9 bases. With 6 bases clipped from V and 5 bases from J, the junction kept 7 bases outside the gene matches. Per germline, CDR1 MNHNS and CDR2 SASEGT. CDR3 length: 14 residues. In nucleotides, the CDR3 is TGTGCCAGCAGCCCTGGGACAGGGCCGGAGACCCAGTACTTC. It encodes CASSPGTGPETQYF.